This is a list of T cell receptor beta chains from one sample in a study of lymphopenia after photon versus proton radiotherapy. Using immunoSEQ multiplex PCR, the repertoire was profiled, and TCRdb retains in-frame clones only, with some absent. This sample carries about 39,000 clones, 92% of them seen once, and the ten largest clones take 13% to 15%. The material sequenced was peripheral blood, taken from a patient treated with photon-based radiotherapy. These receptors all come from a man aged 55 to 70 with cholangiocarcinoma. The CDR3 runs from the conserved cysteine through the conserved F or W. D genes are given only for firm matches. Clone sizes are given selectively: once, few, many, or a class where the clone is expanded.

clone_size: once; j_call: TRBJ2-3; v_call: TRBV1; d_call: -; cdr3_aa: CTSSLRPAMTPDTQYF; cdr3_nt: TGCACCAGCAGCCTTAGACCGGCCATGACGCCAGATACGCAGTATTTT
clone_size: once; j_call: TRBJ1-4; v_call: TRBV28; d_call: TRBD1; cdr3_aa: CASRPPTGGFEKLFF; cdr3_nt: TGTGCCAGCAGACCCCCGACAGGGGGCTTTGAAAAACTGTTTTTT
clone_size: -; j_call: TRBJ2-5; v_call: TRBV5-5; d_call: -; cdr3_aa: CASSLGTGQETQYF; cdr3_nt: TGTGCCAGCAGCTTGGGGACTGGCCAAGAGACCCAGTACTTC
clone_size: -; j_call: TRBJ1-2; v_call: TRBV10-2; d_call: -; cdr3_aa: CASSEPLGGKINYGYTF; cdr3_nt: TGCGCCAGCAGTGAGCCTCTCGGGGGAAAGATTAACTATGGCTACACCTTC
clone_size: -; j_call: TRBJ1-1; v_call: TRBV5-4; d_call: -; cdr3_aa: CASSAGLNTEAFF; cdr3_nt: TGTGCCAGCAGCGCCGGACTGAACACTGAAGCTTTCTTT
clone_size: -; j_call: TRBJ1-6; v_call: TRBV9; d_call: -; cdr3_aa: CASSNSGNNSPLHF; cdr3_nt: TGTGCCAGCAGCAACTCAGGGAATAATTCACCCCTCCACTTT
clone_size: -; j_call: TRBJ2-4; v_call: TRBV5-6; d_call: TRBD2; cdr3_aa: CASSLAGTSGSRDIQYF; cdr3_nt: TGTGCCAGCAGCTTGGCCGGGACTAGCGGGAGCAGGGACATTCAGTACTTC
clone_size: -; j_call: TRBJ2-6; v_call: TRBV6-5; d_call: TRBD1; cdr3_aa: CASTETGPGANVLTF; cdr3_nt: TGTGCCAGCACCGAGACAGGGCCCGGGGCCAACGTCCTGACTTTC
clone_size: -; j_call: TRBJ1-1; v_call: TRBV7-3; d_call: -; cdr3_aa: CASSPTVNTEAFF; cdr3_nt: TGTGCCAGCAGCCCAACAGTGAACACTGAAGCTTTCTTT
clone_size: -; j_call: TRBJ1-1; v_call: TRBV25-1; d_call: -; cdr3_aa: CASKQGISEAFF; cdr3_nt: TGTGCCAGCAAACAGGGAATCTCCGAAGCTTTCTTT
clone_size: -; j_call: TRBJ2-7; v_call: TRBV2; d_call: TRBD2; cdr3_aa: CASSRTSREQYF; cdr3_nt: TGTGCCAGCAGCAGGACTAGTCGCGAGCAGTACTTC
clone_size: -; j_call: TRBJ1-2; v_call: TRBV5-6; d_call: -; cdr3_aa: CASSLDRFHGYTF; cdr3_nt: TGTGCCAGCAGCTTGGACAGATTCCATGGCTACACCTTC
clone_size: -; j_call: TRBJ1-2; v_call: TRBV4-3; d_call: -; cdr3_aa: CASSQDTTGDYGYTF; cdr3_nt: TGCGCCAGCAGCCAAGATACTACGGGAGACTATGGCTACACCTTC
clone_size: -; j_call: TRBJ2-3; v_call: TRBV10-2; d_call: -; cdr3_aa: CASRATQRVTDTQYF; cdr3_nt: TGCGCCAGCAGGGCGACTCAACGTGTCACAGATACGCAGTATTTT
clone_size: -; j_call: TRBJ1-4; v_call: TRBV25-1; d_call: -; cdr3_aa: CASSEYSDFPKLFF; cdr3_nt: TGTGCCAGCAGTGAATACTCGGACTTCCCCAAACTGTTTTTT
clone_size: once; j_call: TRBJ2-3; v_call: TRBV7-9; d_call: TRBD2; cdr3_aa: CASSRGAGWDTQYF; cdr3_nt: TGTGCCAGCAGCCGGGGAGCGGGATGGGATACGCAGTATTTT
clone_size: -; j_call: TRBJ2-1; v_call: TRBV5-6; d_call: -; cdr3_aa: CASSGQSSYNEQFF; cdr3_nt: TGTGCCAGCAGCGGACAGAGCTCCTACAATGAGCAGTTCTTC
clone_size: -; j_call: TRBJ2-1; v_call: TRBV9; d_call: TRBD2; cdr3_aa: CASSVIDRGLAGVSEQFF; cdr3_nt: TGTGCCAGCAGCGTGATTGACAGGGGACTAGCGGGGGTTAGTGAGCAGTTCTTC
clone_size: -; j_call: TRBJ1-1; v_call: TRBV7-3; d_call: -; cdr3_aa: CASSLDSRGSGTEAFF; cdr3_nt: TGTGCCAGCAGCTTAGATTCTCGGGGATCGGGGACTGAAGCTTTCTTT
clone_size: -; j_call: TRBJ2-5; v_call: TRBV28; d_call: TRBD2; cdr3_aa: CASNRRGLVKEETQYF; cdr3_nt: TGTGCCAGCAACCGACGAGGACTAGTCAAAGAAGAGACCCAGTACTTC
clone_size: -; j_call: TRBJ1-3; v_call: TRBV7-3; d_call: -; cdr3_aa: CASSSYSGNTIYF; cdr3_nt: TGTGCCAGCAGCTCCTACTCTGGAAACACCATATATTTT
clone_size: -; j_call: TRBJ2-1; v_call: TRBV2; d_call: -; cdr3_aa: CASRFADNEQFF; cdr3_nt: TGTGCCAGCAGGTTCGCAGACAATGAGCAGTTCTTC
clone_size: -; j_call: TRBJ2-1; v_call: TRBV19; d_call: -; cdr3_aa: CASSIGLLYNEQFF; cdr3_nt: TGTGCCAGTAGTATAGGGCTATTATACAATGAGCAGTTCTTC
clone_size: -; j_call: TRBJ2-7; v_call: TRBV19; d_call: -; cdr3_aa: CASSYFIEDEQYF; cdr3_nt: TGTGCCAGTAGTTATTTCATTGAGGACGAGCAGTACTTC
clone_size: -; j_call: TRBJ2-3; v_call: TRBV9; d_call: TRBD1; cdr3_aa: CASSVPGQGSTDTQYF; cdr3_nt: TGTGCCAGCAGCGTACCGGGACAGGGGAGCACAGATACGCAGTATTTT
clone_size: few; j_call: TRBJ2-3; v_call: TRBV7-2; d_call: -; cdr3_aa: CASSLGGTSTDTQYF; cdr3_nt: TGTGCCAGCAGCTTAGGCGGGACTAGCACAGATACGCAGTATTTT
clone_size: -; j_call: TRBJ2-2; v_call: TRBV19; d_call: -; cdr3_aa: CASSPDGRGRTGELFF; cdr3_nt: TGTGCCAGTAGCCCCGACGGGAGGGGGCGGACCGGGGAGCTGTTTTTT
clone_size: -; j_call: TRBJ2-3; v_call: TRBV7-9; d_call: -; cdr3_aa: CASSLLTGEQDTQYF; cdr3_nt: TGTGCCAGCAGCCTATTGACGGGGGAACAGGATACGCAGTATTTT
clone_size: -; j_call: TRBJ2-1; v_call: TRBV27; d_call: -; cdr3_aa: CASSLFARGEQFF; cdr3_nt: TGTGCCAGCAGTTTATTTGCGCGAGGAGAGCAGTTCTTC
clone_size: -; j_call: TRBJ2-5; v_call: TRBV19; d_call: TRBD1; cdr3_aa: CASSGGFRGQGSFETQYF; cdr3_nt: TGTGCCAGTAGTGGCGGGTTTAGGGGACAGGGAAGTTTTGAGACCCAGTACTTC
clone_size: -; j_call: TRBJ2-1; v_call: TRBV11-2; d_call: -; cdr3_aa: CASSYAGQLYNEQFF; cdr3_nt: TGTGCCAGCAGCTACGCGGGACAACTCTACAATGAGCAGTTCTTC
clone_size: -; j_call: TRBJ2-5; v_call: TRBV5-1; d_call: TRBD1; cdr3_aa: CASSPQGAPETQYF; cdr3_nt: TGCGCCAGCAGCCCACAGGGGGCTCCAGAGACCCAGTACTTC
clone_size: few; j_call: TRBJ1-2; v_call: TRBV6-5; d_call: TRBD1; cdr3_aa: CASSYLGQGGSYGYTF; cdr3_nt: TGTGCCAGCAGTTACCTAGGACAGGGAGGTAGCTATGGCTACACCTTC
clone_size: -; j_call: TRBJ1-2; v_call: TRBV7-2; d_call: -; cdr3_aa: CASSPDRGYGYTF; cdr3_nt: TGTGCCAGCAGCCCGGACAGAGGCTATGGCTACACCTTC
clone_size: -; j_call: TRBJ1-2; v_call: TRBV25-1; d_call: -; cdr3_aa: CASSDNISGGYTF; cdr3_nt: TGTGCCAGCAGTGATAATATTTCGGGGGGCTACACCTTC
clone_size: -; j_call: TRBJ2-4; v_call: TRBV6-6; d_call: -; cdr3_aa: CASWDRKNIQYF; cdr3_nt: TGTGCCAGCTGGGACCGCAAAAACATTCAGTACTTC
clone_size: -; j_call: TRBJ1-1; v_call: TRBV18; d_call: -; cdr3_aa: CASSPGPGRTEAFF; cdr3_nt: TGTGCCAGCTCACCGGGACCCGGGAGGACTGAAGCTTTCTTT
clone_size: -; j_call: TRBJ1-1; v_call: TRBV7-8; d_call: TRBD1; cdr3_aa: CASSLVQQGAAEAFF; cdr3_nt: TGTGCCAGCAGCTTAGTACAACAGGGGGCCGCTGAAGCTTTCTTT
clone_size: -; j_call: TRBJ1-5; v_call: TRBV28; d_call: -; cdr3_aa: CASSSGYQPQHF; cdr3_nt: TGTGCCAGCAGTTCGGGTTATCAGCCCCAGCATTTT
clone_size: once; j_call: TRBJ2-3; v_call: TRBV5-1; d_call: -; cdr3_aa: CASSLAGTDTQYF; cdr3_nt: TGCGCCAGCAGCTTGGCAGGCACAGATACGCAGTATTTT
clone_size: -; j_call: TRBJ2-1; v_call: TRBV19; d_call: -; cdr3_aa: CASSIVLSSYNEQFF; cdr3_nt: TGTGCCAGTAGTATAGTGCTAAGCTCCTACAATGAGCAGTTCTTC
clone_size: -; j_call: TRBJ2-2; v_call: TRBV11-3; d_call: -; cdr3_aa: CASSLVKEELFF; cdr3_nt: TGTGCCAGCAGCCTAGTGAAGGAGGAGCTGTTTTTT
clone_size: -; j_call: TRBJ1-2; v_call: TRBV11-3; d_call: TRBD1; cdr3_aa: CASSPSGGAYGYTF; cdr3_nt: TGTGCCAGCAGCCCATCAGGGGGTGCCTATGGCTACACCTTC
clone_size: once; j_call: TRBJ1-4; v_call: TRBV28; d_call: -; cdr3_aa: CATLDRTNEKLFF; cdr3_nt: TGTGCCACCCTCGACAGAACTAATGAAAAACTGTTTTTT
clone_size: -; j_call: TRBJ1-5; v_call: TRBV7-2; d_call: -; cdr3_aa: CASSLFPGANQPQHF; cdr3_nt: TGTGCCAGCAGCTTATTCCCCGGGGCAAATCAGCCCCAGCATTTT
clone_size: -; j_call: TRBJ2-4; v_call: TRBV19; d_call: -; cdr3_aa: CASSPLSGQAKNIQYF; cdr3_nt: TGTGCCAGTAGTCCTCTTAGCGGACAGGCGAAAAACATTCAGTACTTC
clone_size: -; j_call: TRBJ2-5; v_call: TRBV28; d_call: -; cdr3_aa: CASTSGNQETQYF; cdr3_nt: TGTGCCAGCACTTCCGGGAATCAAGAGACCCAGTACTTC
clone_size: -; j_call: TRBJ1-2; v_call: TRBV7-9; d_call: TRBD1; cdr3_aa: CASSQGQGAGYGYTF; cdr3_nt: TGTGCCAGCAGCCAAGGACAGGGGGCAGGGTATGGCTACACCTTC
clone_size: -; j_call: TRBJ2-2; v_call: TRBV9; d_call: -; cdr3_aa: CASSATRNTGELFF; cdr3_nt: TGTGCCAGCAGCGCAACTAGGAACACCGGGGAGCTGTTTTTT
clone_size: -; j_call: TRBJ1-2; v_call: TRBV9; d_call: -; cdr3_aa: CASSSQTQGEINYGYTF; cdr3_nt: TGTGCCAGCAGCAGCCAGACTCAAGGGGAAATTAACTATGGCTACACCTTC
clone_size: -; j_call: TRBJ1-2; v_call: TRBV10-3; d_call: -; cdr3_aa: CAISESRDGYTF; cdr3_nt: TGTGCCATCAGTGAGTCGAGAGATGGCTACACCTTC
clone_size: few; j_call: TRBJ2-1; v_call: TRBV5-1; d_call: TRBD2; cdr3_aa: CASSGLAGGRNEQFF; cdr3_nt: TGCGCCAGCAGCGGACTAGCGGGGGGCCGCAATGAGCAGTTCTTC
clone_size: -; j_call: TRBJ2-7; v_call: TRBV4-2; d_call: TRBD1; cdr3_aa: CASSQVGGTGSSYEQYF; cdr3_nt: TGTGCCAGCAGCCAAGTGGGGGGGACAGGGAGTTCCTACGAGCAGTACTTC
clone_size: -; j_call: TRBJ1-1; v_call: TRBV2; d_call: -; cdr3_aa: CATSLETTEAFF; cdr3_nt: TGTGCCACCTCCCTGGAGACCACAGAAGCTTTCTTT
clone_size: -; j_call: TRBJ2-5; v_call: TRBV7-6; d_call: TRBD2; cdr3_aa: CASSPRLAGAEETQYF; cdr3_nt: TGTGCCAGCAGCCCGAGACTAGCGGGAGCTGAAGAGACCCAGTACTTC
clone_size: -; j_call: TRBJ2-1; v_call: TRBV11-3; d_call: TRBD1; cdr3_aa: CASSKDRESGEQFF; cdr3_nt: TGTGCCAGCAGCAAGGACAGGGAATCCGGGGAGCAGTTCTTC
clone_size: -; j_call: TRBJ2-7; v_call: TRBV6-1; d_call: -; cdr3_aa: CASRVSGTPSEGYF; cdr3_nt: TGTGCCAGCAGGGTTTCCGGGACACCTTCAGAGGGGTACTTC
clone_size: once; j_call: TRBJ2-3; v_call: TRBV11-3; d_call: TRBD2; cdr3_aa: CASSPRTSGGTDTQYF; cdr3_nt: TGTGCCAGCAGTCCTCGGACTAGCGGGGGAACAGATACGCAGTATTTT